This TCR beta chain originates from a study of blood T cell repertoires in COVID-19. This CDR3 contains 16 residues. Trimming cost V 0 bases and J 6 bases, with 16 bases left between them. Germline V lookup: CDR1 SGHDT, CDR2 YYEEEE. Original processing methods: Cell counts per sample came from amplifying reference gene primers. Here immunoSEQ multiplex PCR was the method, and the copy in TCRdb shows in-frame clones only, minus some. V and J calls and clone size are those listed in that table; D and trimming were worked out from the DNA. The sample has 69,000 or so clones; about four fifths are singletons.

V is TRBV5-6 and J is TRBJ2-1, with TRBD2 as a possible D gene (7 bases). Source material: peripheral blood. The sequence was collected from an elderly woman with acute or convalescent COVID-19. CDR3 in amino acids: CASSLDLYGGLNEQFF. CDR3 sequence (DNA): TGTGCCAGCAGCTTGGATTTGTACGGGGGGCTCAATGAGCAGTTCTTC.